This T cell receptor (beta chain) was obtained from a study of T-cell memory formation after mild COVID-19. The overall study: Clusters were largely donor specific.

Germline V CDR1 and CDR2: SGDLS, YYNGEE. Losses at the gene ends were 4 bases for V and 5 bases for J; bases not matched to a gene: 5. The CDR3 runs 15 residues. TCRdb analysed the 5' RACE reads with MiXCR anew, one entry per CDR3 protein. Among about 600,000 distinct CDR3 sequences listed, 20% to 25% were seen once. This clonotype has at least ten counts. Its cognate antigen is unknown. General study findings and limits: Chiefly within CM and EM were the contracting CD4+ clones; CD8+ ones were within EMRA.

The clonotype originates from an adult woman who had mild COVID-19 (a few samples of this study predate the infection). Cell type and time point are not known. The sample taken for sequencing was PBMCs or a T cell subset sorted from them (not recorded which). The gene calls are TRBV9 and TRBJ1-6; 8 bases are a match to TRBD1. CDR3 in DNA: TGTGCCAGCAGCCCTAGGACAGGGCATAATTCACCCCTCCACTTT. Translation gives CASSPRTGHNSPLHF.